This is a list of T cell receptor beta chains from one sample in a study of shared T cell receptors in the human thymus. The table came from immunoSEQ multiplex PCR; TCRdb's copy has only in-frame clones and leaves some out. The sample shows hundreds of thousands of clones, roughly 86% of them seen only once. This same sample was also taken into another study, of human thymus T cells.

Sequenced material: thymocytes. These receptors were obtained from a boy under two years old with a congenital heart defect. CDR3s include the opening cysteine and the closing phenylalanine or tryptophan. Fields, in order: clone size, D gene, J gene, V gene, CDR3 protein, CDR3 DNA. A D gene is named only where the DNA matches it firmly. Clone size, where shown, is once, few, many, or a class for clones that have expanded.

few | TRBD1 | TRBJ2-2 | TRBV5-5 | CASSQDRGRTGELFF | TGTGCCAGCAGCCAAGACAGGGGGCGGACCGGGGAGCTGTTTTTT
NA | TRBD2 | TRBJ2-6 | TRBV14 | CASSQDGGEGANVLTF | TGTGCCAGCAGCCAAGATGGGGGGGAAGGGGCCAACGTCCTGACTTTC
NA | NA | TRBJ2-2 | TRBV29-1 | CSVEPQGGGELFF | TGCAGCGTTGAACCCCAGGGAGGCGGGGAGCTGTTTTTT
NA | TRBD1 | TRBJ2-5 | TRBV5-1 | CASSLGQGHQETQYF | TGCGCCAGCAGCTTGGGACAGGGACACCAAGAGACCCAGTACTTC
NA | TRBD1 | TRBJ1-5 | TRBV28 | CASSSLTGLGQPQHF | TGTGCCAGCAGTTCCTTGACAGGGTTAGGGCAGCCCCAGCATTTT
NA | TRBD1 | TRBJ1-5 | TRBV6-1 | CASSARQGASQPQHF | TGTGCCAGCAGTGCCCGACAGGGCGCAAGTCAGCCCCAGCATTTT
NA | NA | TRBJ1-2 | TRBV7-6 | CASSLDPGVRGYTF | TGTGCCAGCAGCTTAGATCCGGGAGTGAGGGGCTACACCTTC
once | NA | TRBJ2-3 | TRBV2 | CASSERLSTDTQYF | TGTGCCAGCAGTGAGAGGCTAAGCACAGATACGCAGTATTTT
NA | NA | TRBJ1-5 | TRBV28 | CASSPRGAGQPQHF | TGTGCCAGCAGTCCCCGGGGGGCCGGTCAGCCCCAGCATTTT
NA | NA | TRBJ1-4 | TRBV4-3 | CASSQDPVGGDNEKLFF | TGCGCCAGCAGCCAAGATCCAGTGGGGGGAGACAATGAAAAACTGTTTTTT
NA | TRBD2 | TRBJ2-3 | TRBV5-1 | CASSLERGRPTDTQYF | TGCGCCAGCAGCTTGGAACGCGGGAGGCCTACAGATACGCAGTATTTT
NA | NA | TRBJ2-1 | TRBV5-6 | CASSQSLPNEQFF | TGTGCCAGCAGCCAGTCTTTGCCCAATGAGCAGTTCTTC
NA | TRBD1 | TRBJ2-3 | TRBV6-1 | CASSEDCRDRAVDTQYF | TGTGCCAGCAGTGAAGATTGTCGGGACAGGGCAGTAGATACGCAGTATTTT
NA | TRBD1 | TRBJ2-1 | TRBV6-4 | CASSGGQGAYNEQFF | TGTGCCAGCAGCGGGGGACAGGGGGCCTACAATGAGCAGTTCTTC
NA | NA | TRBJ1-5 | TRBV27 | CASSLQGPQGTPYINQPQHF | TGTGCCAGCAGTTTACAGGGGCCTCAGGGTACCCCTTATATCAATCAGCCCCAGCATTTT
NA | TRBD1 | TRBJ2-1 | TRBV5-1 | CASSLEGSRQGASTYNEQFF | TGCGCCAGCAGCTTGGAAGGGTCGCGACAGGGGGCCTCCACCTACAATGAGCAGTTCTTC
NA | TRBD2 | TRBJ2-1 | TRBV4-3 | CASSTRLAGEQFF | TGCGCCAGCAGCACCCGACTAGCGGGTGAGCAGTTCTTC